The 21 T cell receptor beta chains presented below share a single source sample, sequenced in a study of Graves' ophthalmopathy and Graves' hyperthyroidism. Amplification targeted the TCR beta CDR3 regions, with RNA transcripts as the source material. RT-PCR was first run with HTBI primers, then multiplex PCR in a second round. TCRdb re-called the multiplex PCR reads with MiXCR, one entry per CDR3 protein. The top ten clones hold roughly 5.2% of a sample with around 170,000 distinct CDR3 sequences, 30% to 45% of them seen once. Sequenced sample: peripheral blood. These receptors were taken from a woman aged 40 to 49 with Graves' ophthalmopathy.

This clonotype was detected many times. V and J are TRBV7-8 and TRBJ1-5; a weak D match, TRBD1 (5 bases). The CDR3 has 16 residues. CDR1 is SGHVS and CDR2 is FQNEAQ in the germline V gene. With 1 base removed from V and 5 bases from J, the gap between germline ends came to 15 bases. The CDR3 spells CASSLVGAGLYQPQHF. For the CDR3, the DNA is TGTGCCAGCAGCTTAGTCGGGGCAGGATTATATCAGCCCCAGCATTTT.

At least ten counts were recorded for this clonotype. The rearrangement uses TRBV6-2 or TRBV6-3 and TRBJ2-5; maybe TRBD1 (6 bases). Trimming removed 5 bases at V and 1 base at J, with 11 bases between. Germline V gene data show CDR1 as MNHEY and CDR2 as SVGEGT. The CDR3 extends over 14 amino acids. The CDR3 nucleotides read TGTGCCAGCAGTCGACTGACAGGCCAAGAGACCCAGTACTTC. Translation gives CASSRLTGQETQYF.

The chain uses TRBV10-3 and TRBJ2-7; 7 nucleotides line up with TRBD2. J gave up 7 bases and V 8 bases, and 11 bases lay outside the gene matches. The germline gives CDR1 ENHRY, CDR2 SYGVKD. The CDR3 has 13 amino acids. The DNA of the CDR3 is TGTGCCATCTGGCTAGAGGAGCGGGGAGAGCAGTACTTC. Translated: CAIWLEERGEQYF.

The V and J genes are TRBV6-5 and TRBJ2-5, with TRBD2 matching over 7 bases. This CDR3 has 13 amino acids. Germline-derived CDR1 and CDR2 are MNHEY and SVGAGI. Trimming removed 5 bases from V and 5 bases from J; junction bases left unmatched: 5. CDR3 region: CASSTAGVETQYF. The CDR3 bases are TGTGCCAGCAGTACGGCGGGAGTGGAGACCCAGTACTTC.

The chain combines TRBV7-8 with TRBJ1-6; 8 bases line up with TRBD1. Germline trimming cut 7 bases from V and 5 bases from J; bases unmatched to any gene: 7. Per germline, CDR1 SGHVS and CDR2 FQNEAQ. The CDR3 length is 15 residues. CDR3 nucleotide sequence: TGTGCCAGCACTACCGGACAGGGACATAATTCACCCCTCCACTTT. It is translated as CASTTGQGHNSPLHF. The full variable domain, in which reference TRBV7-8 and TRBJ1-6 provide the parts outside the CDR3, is GAGVSQSPRYKVAKRGQDVALRCDPISGHVSLFWYQQALGQGPEFLTYFQNEAQLDKSGLPSDRFFAERPEGSVSTLKIQRTQQEDSAVYLCASTTGQGHNSPLHFGNGTRLTVT.

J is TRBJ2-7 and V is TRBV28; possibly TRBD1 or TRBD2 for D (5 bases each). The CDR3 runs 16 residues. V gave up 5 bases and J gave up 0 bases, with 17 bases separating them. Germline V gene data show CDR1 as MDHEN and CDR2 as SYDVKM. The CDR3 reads CASSGLAWGSSYEQYF. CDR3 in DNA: TGTGCCAGCAGTGGCTTGGCGTGGGGGAGCTCCTACGAGCAGTACTTC. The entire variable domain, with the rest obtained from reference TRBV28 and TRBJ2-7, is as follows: DVKVTQSSRYLVKRTGEKVFLECVQDMDHENMFWYRQDPGLGLRLIYFSYDVKMKEKGDIPEGYSVSREKKERFSLILESASTNQTSMYLCASSGLAWGSSYEQYFGPGTRLTVT.

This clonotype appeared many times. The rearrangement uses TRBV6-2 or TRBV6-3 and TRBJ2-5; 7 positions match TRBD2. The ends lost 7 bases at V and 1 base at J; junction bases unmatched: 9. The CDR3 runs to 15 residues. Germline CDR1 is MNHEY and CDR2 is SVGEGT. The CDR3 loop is CASTRREGVQETQYF. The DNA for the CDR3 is TGTGCCAGCACCCGAAGGGAGGGAGTCCAAGAGACCCAGTACTTC.

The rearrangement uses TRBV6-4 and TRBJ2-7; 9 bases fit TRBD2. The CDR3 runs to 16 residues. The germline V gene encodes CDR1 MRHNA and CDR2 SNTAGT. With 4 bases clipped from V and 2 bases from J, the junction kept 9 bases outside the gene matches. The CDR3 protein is CASSVRFLAGAYEQYF. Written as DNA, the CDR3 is TGTGCCAGCAGTGTTCGGTTTTTAGCGGGAGCCTACGAGCAGTACTTC.

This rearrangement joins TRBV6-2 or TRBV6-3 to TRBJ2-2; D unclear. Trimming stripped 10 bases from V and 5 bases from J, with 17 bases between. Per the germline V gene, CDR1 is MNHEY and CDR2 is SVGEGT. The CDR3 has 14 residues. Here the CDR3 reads CAIQSIGLTGELFF. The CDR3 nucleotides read TGTGCCATCCAATCCATTGGGTTAACCGGGGAGCTGTTTTTT.

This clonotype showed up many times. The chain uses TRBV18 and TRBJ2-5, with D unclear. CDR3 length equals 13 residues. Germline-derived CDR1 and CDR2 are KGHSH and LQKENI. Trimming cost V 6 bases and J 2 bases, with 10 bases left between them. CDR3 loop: CASSQTAQETQYF. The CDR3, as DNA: TGTGCCAGCTCCCAGACGGCACAAGAGACCCAGTACTTC.

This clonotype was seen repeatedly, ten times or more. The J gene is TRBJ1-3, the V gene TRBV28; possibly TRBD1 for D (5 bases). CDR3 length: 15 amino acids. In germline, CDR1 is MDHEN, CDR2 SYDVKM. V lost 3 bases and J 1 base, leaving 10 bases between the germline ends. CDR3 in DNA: TGTGCCAGCAGTTTTCGAGGGGATTCTGGAAACACCATATATTTT. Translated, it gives CASSFRGDSGNTIYF.

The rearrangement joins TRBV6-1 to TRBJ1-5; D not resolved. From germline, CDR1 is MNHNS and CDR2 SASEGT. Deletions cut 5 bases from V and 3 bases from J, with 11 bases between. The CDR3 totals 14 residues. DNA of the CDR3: TGTGCCAGCAGTAATCATGGGTTCAATCAGCCCCAGCATTTT. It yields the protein CASSNHGFNQPQHF.

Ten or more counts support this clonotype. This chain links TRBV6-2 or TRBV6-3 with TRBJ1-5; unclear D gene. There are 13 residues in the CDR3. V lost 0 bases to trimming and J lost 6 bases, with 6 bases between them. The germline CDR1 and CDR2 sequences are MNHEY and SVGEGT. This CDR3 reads CASSYSRFQPQHF. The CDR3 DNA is TGTGCCAGCAGTTACTCGCGATTTCAGCCCCAGCATTTT.

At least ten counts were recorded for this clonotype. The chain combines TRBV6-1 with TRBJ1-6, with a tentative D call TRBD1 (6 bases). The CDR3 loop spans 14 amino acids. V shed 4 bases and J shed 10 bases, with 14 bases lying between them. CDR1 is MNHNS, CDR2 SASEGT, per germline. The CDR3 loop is CASSGAGARSPLHF. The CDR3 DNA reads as TGTGCCAGCAGTGGGGCAGGGGCACGGTCACCCCTCCACTTT.

The CDR3 DNA sequence: TGTGCCAGCAGCCCGACGGGGAACATTCAGTACTTC. Translation gives CASSPTGNIQYF. The chain couples TRBV2 to TRBJ2-4, with TRBD2 as a possible D gene (5 bases). The CDR3 consists of 12 residues. CDR1 is SNHLY and CDR2 is FYNNEI in the germline V gene. Trimming stripped 6 bases from V and 7 bases from J, with 10 bases between.

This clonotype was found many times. This CDR3 is CASSFTGQGYGYTF. For the CDR3, the DNA is TGTGCCAGCAGTTTCACAGGGCAAGGCTATGGCTACACCTTC. The chain carries TRBV7-9 and TRBJ1-2, with D perhaps TRBD1 (6 bases). Germline V gene data show CDR1 as SEHNR and CDR2 as FQNEAQ (reference sequence). V was shortened by 6 bases and J by 4 bases, with 15 bases between the two germline ends. CDR3 length: 14 residues.

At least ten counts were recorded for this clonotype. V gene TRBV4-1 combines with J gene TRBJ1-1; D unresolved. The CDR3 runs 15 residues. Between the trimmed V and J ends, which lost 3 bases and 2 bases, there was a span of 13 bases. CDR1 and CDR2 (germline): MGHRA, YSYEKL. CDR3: CASSQPTLINTEAFF. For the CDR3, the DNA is TGCGCCAGCAGCCAGCCGACACTTATTAACACTGAAGCTTTCTTT.

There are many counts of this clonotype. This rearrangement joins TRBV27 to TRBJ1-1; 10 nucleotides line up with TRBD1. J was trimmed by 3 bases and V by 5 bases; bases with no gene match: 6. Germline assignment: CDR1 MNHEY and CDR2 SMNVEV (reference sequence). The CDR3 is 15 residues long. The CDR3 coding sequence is TGTGCCAGCAGTCAGCGGGACAGGGGACACACTGAAGCTTTCTTT. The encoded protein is CASSQRDRGHTEAFF.

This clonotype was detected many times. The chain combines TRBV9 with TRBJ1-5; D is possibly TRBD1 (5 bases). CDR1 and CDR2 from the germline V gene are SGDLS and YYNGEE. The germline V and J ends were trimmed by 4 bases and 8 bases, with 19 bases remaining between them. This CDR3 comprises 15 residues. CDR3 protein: CASSTRGGVREPQHF. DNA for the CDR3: TGTGCCAGCAGCACGAGGGGAGGGGTAAGGGAGCCCCAGCATTTT.

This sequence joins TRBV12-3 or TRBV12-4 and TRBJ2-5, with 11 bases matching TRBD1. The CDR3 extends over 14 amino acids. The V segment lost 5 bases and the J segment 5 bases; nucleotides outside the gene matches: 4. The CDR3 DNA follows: TGTGCCAGCAGTATGGACAGGGGGCATGAGACCCAGTACTTC. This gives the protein CASSMDRGHETQYF.

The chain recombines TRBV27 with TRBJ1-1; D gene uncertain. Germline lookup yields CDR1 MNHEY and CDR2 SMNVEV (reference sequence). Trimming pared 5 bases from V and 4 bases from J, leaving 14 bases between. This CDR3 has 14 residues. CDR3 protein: CASSTRSGSTEAFF. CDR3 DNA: TGTGCCAGCAGTACCCGCTCGGGGAGCACTGAAGCTTTCTTT.